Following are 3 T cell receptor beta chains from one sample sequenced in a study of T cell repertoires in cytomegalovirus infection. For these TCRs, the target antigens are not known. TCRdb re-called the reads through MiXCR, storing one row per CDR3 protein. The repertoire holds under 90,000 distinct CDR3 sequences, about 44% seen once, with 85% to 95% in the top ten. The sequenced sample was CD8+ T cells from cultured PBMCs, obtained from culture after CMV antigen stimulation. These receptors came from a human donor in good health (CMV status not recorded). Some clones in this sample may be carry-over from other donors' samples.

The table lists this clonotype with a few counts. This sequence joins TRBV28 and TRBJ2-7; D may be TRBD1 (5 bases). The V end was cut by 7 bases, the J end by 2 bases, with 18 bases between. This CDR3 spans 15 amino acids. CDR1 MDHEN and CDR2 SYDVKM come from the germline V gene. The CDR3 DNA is TGTGCCAGCACCACACGGCGGCAGGGAACCTACGAGCAGTACTTC. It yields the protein CASTTRRQGTYEQYF.

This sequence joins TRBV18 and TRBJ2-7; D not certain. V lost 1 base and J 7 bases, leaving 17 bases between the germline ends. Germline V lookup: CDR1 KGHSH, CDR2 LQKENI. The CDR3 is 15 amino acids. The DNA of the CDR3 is TGTGCCAGCTCACCACAATCACTGGGGTTCCGAGAGCAGTACTTC. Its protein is CASSPQSLGFREQYF. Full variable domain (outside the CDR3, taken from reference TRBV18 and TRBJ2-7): NAGVMQNPRHLVRRRGQEARLRCSPMKGHSHVYWYRQLPEEGLKFMVYLQKENIIDESGMPKERFSAEFPKEGPSILRIQQVVRGDSAAYFCASSPQSLGFREQYFGPGTRLTVT.

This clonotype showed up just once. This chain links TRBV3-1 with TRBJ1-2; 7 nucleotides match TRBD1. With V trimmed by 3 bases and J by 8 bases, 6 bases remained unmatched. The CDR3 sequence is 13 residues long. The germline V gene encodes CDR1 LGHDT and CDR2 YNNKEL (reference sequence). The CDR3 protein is CASSHGQAGGYTF. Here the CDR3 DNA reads TGTGCCAGCAGCCATGGACAGGCCGGCGGCTACACCTTC. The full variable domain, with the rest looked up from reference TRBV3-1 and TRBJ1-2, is DTAVSQTPKYLVTQMGNDKSIKCEQNLGHDTMYWYKQDSKKFLKIMFSYNNKELIINETVPNRFSPKSPDKAHLNLHINSLELGDSAVYFCASSHGQAGGYTFGSGTRLTVV.